This TCR beta chain comes out of a study of ipilimumab plus nivolumab after autologous stem cell transplantation. Looking at the study overall: Typical patient got 5 ipilimumab doses and seven to nine nivolumab doses (median).

Clones were sequenced by immunoSEQ multiplex PCR, and TCRdb holds only the in-frame ones, with some missing. This sample yields tens of thousands of clones, of which approximately 86% are seen a single time; 5.2% belongs to the top ten. The V gene's germline CDR1 is SGHNT and CDR2 YYREEE (reference sequence). The CDR3 length is 14 residues. V was pared by 0 bases and J by 5 bases, with 9 bases between. Starting 14 to 28 days after autologous transplant, ipilimumab 1 mg/kg was given. Patients got 3 mg/kg IV nivolumab weeks 1, 4, 7, 10, then biweekly through week 26. The V gene is TRBV5-4, the J gene TRBJ2-1; D possibly corresponds to TRBD2 (5 bases). The specimen comprised PBMCs, sampled in a trial of ipilimumab plus nivolumab as post-transplant consolidation. The TCR comes from a male donor with diffuse large B-cell lymphoma. The chain's CDR3 is CASSLDSANNEQFF. For the CDR3, the DNA is TGTGCCAGCAGCTTGGATAGCGCCAACAATGAGCAGTTCTTC.